This T cell receptor (beta chain) originates from a study of blood T cell repertoires in COVID-19. This table comes from immunoSEQ multiplex PCR, and its TCRdb copy is limited to in-frame clones, with some not included. The sample yields around 260,000 clones, 84% seen once. This receptor was identified in a person aged 65 to 85 with COVID-19, enrolled during active disease. Specimen: peripheral blood.

CDR3 region: CATGTSGRDNEQFF. The CDR3 region has the DNA TGTGCCACTGGGACTAGCGGGAGGGACAATGAGCAGTTCTTC. This chain uses TRBV11-2 with TRBJ2-1, with 16 bases aligning to TRBD2. Trimming took 10 bases from V and 5 from J; bases not matched to a gene: 2. The CDR3 has 14 residues. The V gene's germline CDR1 is SGHAT and CDR2 FQNNGV.